The TCR beta chain under discussion was sequenced for a study of T cell responses to AZD1222 COVID-19 vaccine. Study-wide context: Pooling covered second doses at about 4 or about 12 weeks. Study-wide points: In a largely white British group with more females than males, clonal diversity was possibly underestimated. After two AZD1222 doses, spike-specific TCR breadth and depth rose versus day 0. The study identified only five to seven AZD1222 recipients as seropositive at baseline.

CDR1 and CDR2 from the germline V gene are KGHSH and LQKENI. This CDR3 has 15 residues. V was pared by 4 bases and J by 5 bases, with 6 bases of the junction left unmatched. This clone was found once. Its antigen is not identified. The method was immunoSEQ multiplex PCR; TCRdb's version includes in-frame clones alone and lacks a portion of them. The table includes under 150,000 clones, 70% to 90% detected once. Sequences were derived from peripheral blood, sampled on day 0 of AZD1222 vaccination. The genes are TRBV18 and TRBJ2-7; 12 bases line up with TRBD1. This TCR derives from an adult in good health. The CDR3, as DNA: TGTGCCAGCTCACGCGGGACAGGGGGCAAAGACGAGCAGTACTTC. Amino acid sequence: CASSRGTGGKDEQYF.